Below are 32 T cell receptor beta chains sequenced from a single sample in a study of patients and donors after allogeneic stem cell transplantation. TCRdb re-called the RT-PCR reads through MiXCR, storing one row per CDR3 protein. This repertoire shows approximately 170,000 distinct CDR3 sequences, roughly 24% found once; its top ten account for roughly 26%. Sequenced input: blood, either unsorted or a sorted T cell fraction (not recorded which). The receptors originated from a human donor who was either an allogeneic HSCT recipient or a stem cell or donor lymphocyte infusion donor (not recorded which). It is not recorded whose cells these are; they may come from a transplant donor.

Many counts were recorded for this clonotype. This sequence joins TRBV20-1 and TRBJ1-2; TRBD1 might be the D (5 bases). Germline CDR1 and CDR2: DFQATT and SNEGSKA (reference sequence). The CDR3 has 15 residues. V gave up 6 bases and J gave up 3 bases, with 20 bases separating them. The CDR3 DNA reads as TGCAGTGCGCCATTTCAGGGCACCCCTGACTATGGCTACACCTTC. As protein: CSAPFQGTPDYGYTF.

This clonotype was seen only a few times. The rearrangement uses TRBV5-1 and TRBJ1-2; a weak D match, TRBD1 (5 bases). Germline V gene lookup returns CDR1 SGHRS and CDR2 YFSETQ. The CDR3 loop spans 18 amino acids. The V end lost 4 bases, the J end lost 4 bases, and 26 bases lay between the germline ends. The chain's CDR3 is CASSPEGFHDTGCYGYTF. In DNA, the CDR3 is TGCGCCAGCAGCCCCGAGGGTTTCCACGACACAGGATGCTATGGCTACACCTTC.

Only a few counts were recorded for this clonotype. The CDR3 reads CASSYLDRGRNTEAFF. The CDR3 DNA reads as TGTGCCAGCAGTTACCTTGACAGGGGGCGGAACACTGAAGCTTTCTTT. This chain connects TRBV6-5 to TRBJ1-1; 10 nucleotides agree with TRBD1. The V gene end was trimmed by 2 bases and the J gene end by 1 base; junction bases not matched to a gene: 4. Germline V gives CDR1 MNHEY, CDR2 SVGAGI. CDR3 size: 16 residues.

This clonotype was seen more than once but under ten times. The rearrangement links TRBV12-3 or TRBV12-4 to TRBJ1-2; 9 bases agree with TRBD1. V was clipped by 11 bases and J by 8 bases; unmatched bases: 6. This CDR3 is 11 amino acids long. The CDR3 sequence is CAVRTGDGYTF. CDR3 sequence (DNA): TGTGCCGTACGGACAGGGGACGGCTACACCTTC.

This clonotype was counted only a few times. The genes are TRBV6-2 or TRBV6-3 and TRBJ1-1; D may be TRBD1 (6 bases). V lost 5 bases and J 5 bases, leaving 9 bases between the germline ends. In germline, CDR1 is MNHEY, CDR2 SVGEGT. CDR3 length equals 12 residues. For the CDR3, the DNA is TGTGCCAGCAGTGACAGGCGAACTGAAGCTTTCTTT. Protein: CASSDRRTEAFF.

This chain joins TRBV12-3 or TRBV12-4 and TRBJ1-5; D unresolved. The CDR3 extends over 16 amino acids. Trimming shortened V by 8 bases and J by 3 bases, and 20 bases separated the two germline ends. The CDR3 DNA is TGTGCCAGCCTATCTTCTGACAAGGCCGCCAATCAGCCCCAGCATTTT. The encoded protein is CASLSSDKAANQPQHF.

The rearrangement links TRBV15 to TRBJ2-3; perhaps TRBD1 as D (5 bases). The CDR3 length is 17 residues. Germline values: CDR1 LNHNV, CDR2 YYDKDF (reference sequence). Trimming took 0 bases from V and 0 from J, leaving 13 bases between them. DNA of the CDR3: TGTGCCACCAGCAGAGATAGGGGCAGGCTGAGCACAGATACGCAGTATTTT. Translated, it gives CATSRDRGRLSTDTQYF.

This chain uses TRBV6-5 with TRBJ2-5, with D perhaps matching TRBD1 or TRBD2 (5 bases each). Germline CDR1 is MNHEY and CDR2 is SVGAGI. This CDR3 region has 13 residues. The V and J ends lost 8 bases and 3 bases respectively, with 13 bases between them. The CDR3 is CASGRDGKETQYF. In nucleotides, the CDR3 is TGTGCCAGCGGTAGGGACGGGAAAGAGACCCAGTACTTC.

V is TRBV5-1 and J is TRBJ1-4; 8 positions agree with TRBD1. Germline CDR1 is SGHRS and CDR2 is YFSETQ. This CDR3 is 15 amino acids long. The trim removed 4 bases at V and 7 bases at J, leaving 9 bases unmatched. CDR3 bases: TGCGCCAGCAGCGCCTACCGGGACAGGTCTGAAAAACTGTTTTTT. It codes for CASSAYRDRSEKLFF.

CDR3: CSVGLAKNIQYF. The CDR3 region has the DNA TGCAGCGTAGGTTTAGCCAAAAACATTCAGTACTTC. The chain employs TRBV29-1 and TRBJ2-4; D ambiguous. The V end lost 6 bases, the J end lost 0 bases, and 6 bases lay between the germline ends. The germline V gene encodes CDR1 SQVTM and CDR2 ANQGSEA. The CDR3 is 12 amino acids.

This clonotype showed up just a few times. The chain is built from TRBV10-3 and TRBJ1-2; 7 positions agree with TRBD1. The germline CDR1 and CDR2 sequences are ENHRY and SYGVKD. The junction had 7 bases not matched to a gene; V was cut back by 8 bases and J by 4 bases. This CDR3 spans 13 amino acids. The CDR3 DNA follows: TGTGCCATCGTCCCTCAGGGGGGCTATGGCTACACCTTC. Translating gives CAIVPQGGYGYTF.

The chain recombines TRBV5-1 with TRBJ1-1; no clear D gene. The CDR3 is 13 amino acids. Trimming stripped 4 bases from V and 8 bases from J, with 15 bases between. Germline V gives CDR1 SGHRS, CDR2 YFSETQ. For the CDR3, the DNA is TGCGCCAGCAGCATCGACGGAAAGGGCGAAGCTTTCTTT. Amino acids: CASSIDGKGEAFF.

This clonotype has just a few counts. The genes are TRBV27 and TRBJ2-7; 8 nucleotides agree with TRBD2. Per germline, CDR1 MNHEY and CDR2 SMNVEV (reference sequence). This CDR3 spans 13 amino acids. With V trimmed by 6 bases and J by 4 bases, 5 bases remained unmatched. The chain's CDR3 is CASRLAETYEQYF. DNA for the CDR3: TGTGCCAGCAGACTAGCGGAGACTTACGAGCAGTACTTC.

V is TRBV20-1 and J is TRBJ2-3; tentatively, D is TRBD1 or TRBD2 (6 bases each). Looked up from germline, CDR1 is DFQATT and CDR2 is SNEGSKA (reference sequence). This CDR3 is built from 12 residues. Trimming pared 6 bases from V and 3 bases from J, leaving 10 bases between. The CDR3 spells CSAGGQTDTQYF. CDR3 sequence (DNA): TGCAGTGCGGGGGGCCAAACAGATACGCAGTATTTT.

This clonotype was seen a few times. The chain joins TRBV20-1 to TRBJ2-3; 12 positions agree with TRBD2. V shed 4 bases, J shed 1 base, and the junction held 6 bases outside the gene matches. This CDR3 comprises 16 residues. Germline loops: CDR1 DFQATT, CDR2 SNEGSKA (reference sequence). The chain's CDR3 is CSATWTSGAGTDTQYF. The CDR3 DNA reads TGCAGTGCTACGTGGACTAGCGGGGCCGGCACAGATACGCAGTATTTT.

The V and J genes are TRBV12-3 or TRBV12-4 and TRBJ2-2; 7 nucleotides align to TRBD1. This CDR3 region has 10 residues. J gave up 14 bases and V 4 bases, and 1 base lay outside the gene matches. The CDR3 region has the DNA TGTGCCAGCAGTTGGGACAGTCTGTTTTTT. Residues: CASSWDSLFF.

This clonotype appeared a few times. The chain uses TRBV4-1 and TRBJ1-1; no firm D call. From germline, CDR1 is MGHRA and CDR2 YSYEKL. The V end lost 0 bases, the J end lost 3 bases, and 11 bases lay between the germline ends. The CDR3 contains 15 residues. This CDR3 reads CASSQETARDTEAFF. In DNA, the CDR3 is TGCGCCAGCAGCCAAGAAACAGCACGGGACACTGAAGCTTTCTTT.

The J gene is TRBJ2-1, the V gene TRBV6-2 or TRBV6-3, with D perhaps TRBD2 (7 bases). Germline assignment: CDR1 MNHEY and CDR2 SVGEGT. This CDR3 contains 18 residues. V lost 0 bases, J lost 7 bases, and 22 bases lay in between. The CDR3 region is CASSYSLWGGRPQNEQFF. DNA for the CDR3: TGTGCCAGCAGTTACTCGCTATGGGGGGGGCGACCACAAAATGAGCAGTTCTTC.

V gene TRBV7-9 combines with J gene TRBJ1-1; D is unclear. V lost 5 bases and J lost 4, with 14 bases in between. The CDR3 sequence is 14 residues long. Germline assignment: CDR1 SEHNR and CDR2 FQNEAQ (reference sequence). The CDR3 sequence: CASSPAAWSTEAFF. In nucleotides, the CDR3 is TGTGCCAGCAGCCCCGCCGCGTGGAGCACTGAAGCTTTCTTT.

This chain links TRBV6-2 or TRBV6-3 with TRBJ2-7; D is unresolved. CDR1 and CDR2 (germline): MNHEY, SVGEGT. The CDR3 spans 15 residues. Trimming left V 2 bases short and J 3 bases short, with 14 bases between. CDR3 sequence reads: CASSYLWQSGYEQYF. CDR3 DNA sequence: TGTGCCAGCAGTTACCTCTGGCAGTCGGGCTACGAGCAGTACTTC.

This rearrangement joins TRBV11-2 to TRBJ2-2; 11 bases are shared with TRBD2. The germline V gene encodes CDR1 SGHAT and CDR2 FQNNGV. Trimming at V came to 5 bases and at J to 2 bases, leaving 7 bases not matched to a gene. This CDR3 is 17 amino acids long. CDR3 in amino acids: CASSLFLAGGNTGELFF. In DNA form, the CDR3 reads TGTGCCAGCAGCCTTTTCCTAGCGGGAGGTAACACCGGGGAGCTGTTTTTT.

This clonotype was counted at least ten times. CDR3 DNA sequence: TGCAGCGTTGAAGAAGACACGATGAACACTGAAGCTTTCTTT. This encodes CSVEEDTMNTEAFF. The gene calls are TRBV29-1 and TRBJ1-1; D not certain. This CDR3 has 14 amino acids. Germline V gene sequence: CDR1 SQVTM, CDR2 ANQGSEA. V lost 0 bases and J 0 bases, leaving 8 bases between the germline ends.

This clonotype occurred a few times. The chain couples TRBV18 to TRBJ2-2; 10 bases fit TRBD2. This CDR3 comprises 18 residues. CDR1 and CDR2 (germline): KGHSH, LQKENI. Trimming cost V 1 base and J 0 bases; bases outside gene matches: 5. The CDR3 DNA sequence: TGTGCCAGCTCACCACGAGTCCTAGCGGGGGCGAACACCGGGGAGCTGTTTTTT. As protein: CASSPRVLAGANTGELFF.

The V and J genes are TRBV20-1 and TRBJ2-1, with TRBD2 as a possible D gene (5 bases). Germline CDR1 is DFQATT and CDR2 is SNEGSKA (reference sequence). Trimming cost V 2 bases and J 0 bases, with 11 bases left between them. The CDR3 sequence is 15 residues long. CDR3 coding DNA: TGCAGTGCTAGACAGCCGGGATTCTCCTACAATGAGCAGTTCTTC. Protein product: CSARQPGFSYNEQFF.

This clonotype was counted ten times or more. The rearrangement uses TRBV5-6 and TRBJ2-1, with TRBD2 matching 8 bases. Germline loops: CDR1 SGHDT, CDR2 YYEEEE. The CDR3 has 16 amino acids. V lost 0 bases and J lost 5; bases outside the gene matches: 7. The CDR3 here is CASSLVRLAGNNEQFF. The CDR3 DNA is TGTGCCAGCAGCTTGGTACGGTTAGCGGGGAACAATGAGCAGTTCTTC.

V is TRBV5-1 and J is TRBJ2-2; the D gene is possibly TRBD2 (6 bases). CDR1 and CDR2 (germline): SGHRS, YFSETQ. V lost 4 bases and J lost 2, with 15 bases in between. This CDR3 contains 16 residues. The CDR3 reads CASSAGLTGNTGELFF. As DNA, the CDR3 is TGCGCCAGCAGCGCAGGACTAACCGGCAACACCGGGGAGCTGTTTTTT.

This clonotype was seen a handful of times. This chain joins TRBV12-3 or TRBV12-4 and TRBJ2-2; perhaps TRBD2 as D (5 bases). V lost 7 bases to trimming and J lost 5 bases, with 11 bases between them. This CDR3 region has 13 residues. The CDR3 protein is CASTKRATGELFF. DNA of the CDR3: TGTGCCAGCACCAAGAGGGCAACCGGGGAGCTGTTTTTT.

The V gene is TRBV4-1, the J gene TRBJ1-2; D is unresolved. The V gene lost 0 bases and the J gene lost 0 bases, with 8 bases spanning the gap. The CDR3 spans 15 residues. Looked up from germline, CDR1 is MGHRA and CDR2 is YSYEKL. Here the CDR3 reads CASSQDKNPNYGYTF. The CDR3 DNA sequence: TGCGCCAGCAGCCAAGATAAGAACCCTAACTATGGCTACACCTTC.

The rearrangement joins TRBV7-2 to TRBJ1-5; no reliable D call. Germline lookup yields CDR1 SGHTA and CDR2 FQGNSA. V was trimmed by 5 bases and J by 0 bases, leaving 11 bases between them. There are 15 residues in the CDR3. CDR3 in DNA: TGTGCCAGCAGCCGCGACGAACGTAGCAATCAGCCCCAGCATTTT. It encodes CASSRDERSNQPQHF.

V is TRBV7-9 and J is TRBJ1-2; D is ambiguous. The germline gives CDR1 SEHNR, CDR2 FQNEAQ (reference sequence). The CDR3 extends over 12 amino acids. V gave up 2 bases and J gave up 5 bases, with 6 bases separating them. CDR3 amino acids: CASSLYAYGYTF. The CDR3 nucleotides are TGTGCCAGCAGCTTATATGCATATGGCTACACCTTC.

The sample holds a few counts of this clonotype. V gene TRBV12-5 combines with J gene TRBJ1-1, with 7 positions matching TRBD1. V dropped 6 bases and J dropped 8; count of bases not matched to a gene: 18. Germline-derived CDR1 and CDR2 are LGHNT and FRNRAP. The CDR3 runs to 16 residues. The CDR3 protein is CASGQIPGDRAYEAFF. In nucleotides, the CDR3 is TGTGCTAGTGGACAGATTCCGGGAGACAGGGCGTACGAAGCTTTCTTT.

V is TRBV14 and J is TRBJ1-3; D is unresolved. The V gene's germline CDR1 is SGHDN and CDR2 FVKESK. V was shortened by 10 bases and J by 8 bases, with 18 bases between the two germline ends. The CDR3 loop spans 13 amino acids. CDR3 sequence reads: CATSGRPTDTIYF. The CDR3 coding sequence is TGTGCCACCTCGGGTCGGCCCACAGACACCATATATTTT.